The source of this T cell receptor (beta chain) is a study of Ad26.COV2.S vaccination and SARS-CoV-2 variants. Produced via immunoSEQ multiplex PCR; TCRdb's table is partial and in-frame only. The data contain fewer than 500,000 clones, about 91% of them singletons. V lost 1 base and J lost 0, with 10 bases in between. The CDR3 covers 16 residues. The V gene's germline CDR1 is SGHDN and CDR2 FVKESK. Treatment meaning: roughly 19 received Ad26.COV2.S at low or high dose, single or two shots; roughly five received placebo; per-sample allocation not given. Samples analyzed were those drawn on day 63 after the first vaccine or placebo injection.

The source material was peripheral blood, sampled in a trial of Ad26.COV2.S vaccine versus placebo. This sequence originates from a person aged 18 to 59 who received the Ad26.COV2.S COVID-19 vaccine or a placebo. The V gene is TRBV14, the J gene TRBJ2-1; D gene uncertain. The chain's CDR3 is CASSQVSRYSYNEQFF. In DNA form, the CDR3 reads TGTGCCAGCAGCCAAGTATCAAGGTACTCCTACAATGAGCAGTTCTTC.